This TCR beta chain originates from a study of blood T cell repertoires in COVID-19 (dated by TCRdb to 2019 to 2021). General notes on the study: The collaborator samples originated in the United States, Italy and Spain and spanned the acute and convalescent phases of COVID-19. The material from the prospective study consisted of cDNA or gDNA derived from T cells, B-cell-depleted T cells, or PBMCs. Deeply sampled blood TCRbeta repertoires from subjects exposed to, actively infected with, or recovered from COVID-19 were included in the dataset. A freely available public database, intended as a resource for researchers studying the immune response to SARS-CoV-2, is where the repertoires were released. Samples came from the ongoing ImmuneRACE study (first 160 participants) plus 1,254 subjects from 6 global collaborators. Nearly every sample came with metadata listing a de-identified subject ID, COVID-19 status, age in years and sex. Where available, HLA class I and class II types were obtained from metadata supplied by the sample provider rather than from assay-based typing. The investigation overall reported the following: The quantity of clinical and demographic metadata differed by source and by participant and was supplied without curation.

With regard to this clone: No antigen is known for it. No clone much larger than this one lies a single base away; base qualities are absent.

Collaborating institutions collected whole blood in K2EDTA tubes following their own protocols. For TCRbeta analysis, collaborator samples were shipped as frozen whole blood, as isolated PBMCs, or as DNA extracted from either sample type. The immunoSEQ Assay, a bias-controlled multiplex PCR, was used to amplify TCRbeta CDR3 regions from genomic DNA. For the original study's pipeline: Nucleated cell counts per sample were estimated from amplification of reference gene primers within the assay. Sequence reads were collapsed and filtered to measure the absolute abundance of every unique TCRbeta CDR3 rearrangement. For each sample, productive Simpson clonality was calculated by taking the square root of Simpson's diversity index across productive rearrangements. This immuneACCESS table, as held by TCRdb, lists in-frame sequences with V and J called but not all clones. Of the missing ones, under half trace to an unresolved V gene in checked studies; the others have no known cause. Clone size and the V and J calls come from that table; the DNA yielded D and trimming. The sample contains around 92,000 clones, more than 70% of them found a single time. Of the sample, 20% to 30% falls within the top ten clones.

The germline V gene (reference sequence) sets CDR1 to PRHDT and CDR2 to FYEKMQ. V drops 3 bases and J drops 8 bases, leaving 13 bases in between. The CDR3 numbers 13 residues from cysteine through phenylalanine. The DNA shown is the 39-base CDR3, in frame from base 1. The chain links TRBV13 with TRBJ1-1; the best D guess is TRBD1, with 6 bases matching. Sequenced sample: peripheral blood. The origin of this receptor is a human donor in a cohort sampled during active COVID-19. The CDR3 sequence is CASSLNRGREAFF. The nucleotide sequence reads TGTGCCAGCAGCTTGAATAGGGGGAGAGAAGCTTTCTTT.